Reported below is one T cell receptor (beta chain). Its cognate antigen is unknown. One end of the junction does not line up with germline, which may come from a read error. These data belong to a study of tumor and adjacent non-tumor tissue in lung cancer. Study-wide findings and caveats: Patients with more diverse tumor TCRs had worse survival.

This CDR3 has 13 residues. Germline assignment: CDR1 SQVTM and CDR2 ANQGSEA. TCRbeta libraries were built with three rounds of nested PCR, modified from ARM-PCR. Via MiXCR, TCRdb re-called the multiplex PCR reads, giving one row per CDR3 protein. The table lists tens of thousands of distinct CDR3 sequences, around 64% of them singletons. No cell sorting was done before RNA was extracted from the tissue. This non-tumor lung sample came from over 3 cm beyond the tumor edge. Sequencing used distant non-tumor lung tissue. The clonotype comes from a man between 65 and 80 years old with non-small cell lung cancer. The chain combines TRBV29-1 with TRBJ2-5, with 7 bases identical to TRBD2. The CDR3 here is CSGGGGSSEIQYF. The CDR3 DNA reads TGCAGCGGAGGCGGGGGAAGTAGTGAGATCCAGTACTTC.